This T cell receptor beta chain was retrieved from a study of CD8 T cells in ankylosing spondylitis (dated by TCRdb to about 2017). Context from the whole study: The study profiled T cell receptor beta repertoires in healthy donors and ankylosing spondylitis patients to find disease-linked TCR variants. The full study cohort was made up of 25 ankylosing spondylitis patients and 108 healthy donors. Peripheral blood was sampled, and synovial fluid was also collected from ankylosing spondylitis patients. What the work shows at the level of the full study, not this receptor alone: Some of the motif variants had been reported before in the synovial fluid and blood of reactive arthritis patients, a finding that suggests common disease-initiation mechanisms. According to the report, matched synovial fluid samples from ankylosing spondylitis patients were significantly enriched for the disease-linked clones. A TCR beta motif of several highly homologous amino acid variants appeared characteristic of blood from ankylosing spondylitis patients. The disease-linked clones had a CD8+ phenotype and were found at relatively low frequencies in peripheral blood.

The listed sequencing device is Illumina HiSeq 2500. Quantitative 5'-RACE with molecular barcodes was used to prepare TCR beta libraries. Regarding the original processing steps: To identify disease-linked TCR variants, a new computational method was used, one built on a probabilistic model of VDJ rearrangement. TCRdb reprocessed the public reads (quality trimming at Q25 with fastp, clone calling with MiXCR) and kept in-frame beta chains. Each entry is one CDR3 protein sequence, shown with its most common DNA and genes. V and J calls and clone size were set by TCRdb, not the authors. Present in this sample are 200,000 or so distinct CDR3 sequences, over 10% of which were seen just once. Approximately 10% of the sample is taken by the ten largest. This clonotype has a count of ten or more. This receptor's antigen is unknown. Base quality data are lacking; no much larger clone is found one base away.

V is shortened by 6 bases, J by 2 bases, and the region joining them spans 16 bases. CDR1 and CDR2 are drawn from the germline V gene: MNHNS, SASEGT. Taken from cysteine to phenylalanine, the CDR3 has 16 residues. The sequence is cut down to CDR3 DNA, 48 bases in frame from base 1. This receptor was obtained from a female donor with ankylosing spondylitis or in good health (not recorded which). The sequenced sample consisted of blood, either unsorted or a sorted T cell fraction (not recorded which). Recombination linked TRBV6-1 to TRBJ2-2; the D region possibly corresponds to TRBD1 (5 bases align). The nucleotides read TGTGCCAGCAGCCTTACAGGCTGGGGTAACACCGGGGAGCTGTTTTTT. The translation is CASSLTGWGNTGELFF.